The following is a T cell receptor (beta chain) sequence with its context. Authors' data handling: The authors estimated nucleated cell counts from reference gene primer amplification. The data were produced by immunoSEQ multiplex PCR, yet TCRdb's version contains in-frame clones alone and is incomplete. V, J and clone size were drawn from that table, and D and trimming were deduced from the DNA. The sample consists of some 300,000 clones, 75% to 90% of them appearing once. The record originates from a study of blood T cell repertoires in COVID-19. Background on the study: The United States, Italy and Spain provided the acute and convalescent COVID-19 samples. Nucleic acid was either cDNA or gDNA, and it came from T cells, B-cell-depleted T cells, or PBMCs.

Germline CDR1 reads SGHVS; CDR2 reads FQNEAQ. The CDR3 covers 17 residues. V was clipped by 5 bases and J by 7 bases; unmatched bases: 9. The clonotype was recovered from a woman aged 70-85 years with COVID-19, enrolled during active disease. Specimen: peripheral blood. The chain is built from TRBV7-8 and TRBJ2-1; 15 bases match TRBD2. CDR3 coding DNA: TGTGCCAGCAGCCTGATCGGGACTAGCGGGGGGATGAATGAGCAGTTCTTC. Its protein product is CASSLIGTSGGMNEQFF.